One and the same sample provided the 26 T cell receptor beta chains below, sequenced in a study of blood T cell repertoires in COVID-19. Repertoires were generated with immunoSEQ multiplex PCR, while TCRdb's copy carries only in-frame clones and drops some. Here the sample spans fewer than 110,000 clones, roughly 90% being singletons. Sequencing was carried out using peripheral blood. The receptors shown here come from a middle-aged man with active or convalescent COVID-19.

The chain couples TRBV20-1 to TRBJ2-6; maybe TRBD1 (6 bases). V gave up 3 bases and J gave up 3 bases, with 15 bases separating them. Germline V CDR1 and CDR2: DFQATT, SNEGSKA (reference sequence). The CDR3 covers 16 residues. CDR3 region: CSASQGLVNGANVLTF. The CDR3 nucleotides are TGCAGTGCTAGTCAGGGGTTAGTTAATGGGGCCAACGTCCTGACTTTC.

This chain links TRBV6-2 or TRBV6-3 with TRBJ2-1; 9 bases agree with TRBD2. After removal of 5 bases from V and 2 bases from J, the junction contained 4 bases not matched to a gene. The CDR3 has 15 amino acids. Germline CDR1 MNHEY, CDR2 SVGEGT. CDR3 sequence: CASSPTSGTYNEQFF. CDR3 nucleotides: TGTGCCAGCAGTCCGACTAGCGGAACCTACAATGAGCAGTTCTTC.

V gene TRBV19 combines with J gene TRBJ2-7, with 13 bases lining up with TRBD2. The CDR3 is 14 amino acids. Trimming removed 8 bases from V and 4 bases from J; junction bases left unmatched: 5. In germline, CDR1 is LNHDA, CDR2 SQIVND (reference sequence). The CDR3 loop reads CASARLAGGYEQYF. The DNA of the CDR3 is TGTGCCAGTGCTCGACTAGCGGGAGGTTACGAGCAGTACTTC.

The chain combines TRBV3-1 (or the pseudogene TRBV3-2) with TRBJ1-2; D may be TRBD1 (5 bases). CDR3 length: 13 amino acids. V lost 5 bases, J lost 2 bases, and 9 bases lay in between. Germline CDR1 is LGHDT and CDR2 is YNNKEL (reference sequence). The CDR3 protein is CASSGGGNYGYTF. The CDR3, as DNA: TGTGCCAGCAGCGGGGGGGGAAACTATGGCTACACCTTC.

The V call is TRBV28, the J call TRBJ2-2, with 7 positions matching TRBD2. After removal of 2 bases from V and 4 bases from J, the junction contained 4 bases not matched to a gene. The CDR3 consists of 15 residues. Per the germline V gene, CDR1 is MDHEN and CDR2 is SYDVKM. In DNA form, the CDR3 reads TGTGCCAGCAGTTTAGCCAGCGGGATCACCGGGGAGCTGTTTTTT. Encoded protein: CASSLASGITGELFF.

The count of this clone is one. This sequence joins TRBV4-1 and TRBJ1-2, with a tentative D call TRBD1 (6 bases). Germline loops: CDR1 MGHRA, CDR2 YSYEKL. The CDR3 loop spans 14 amino acids. The V and J ends lost 3 bases and 0 bases respectively, with 8 bases between them. As DNA, the CDR3 is TGCGCCAGCAGCCAGGGGGCGCCTAACTATGGCTACACCTTC. It codes for CASSQGAPNYGYTF.

The V call is TRBV12-3 or TRBV12-4, the J call TRBJ2-1; D not certain. V lost 6 bases and J lost 9, with 9 bases in between. This CDR3 has 11 amino acids. CDR3 bases: TGTGCCAGCAGCCAGGTCGTTGAGCAGTTCTTC. Its protein product is CASSQVVEQFF.

This chain links TRBV28 with TRBJ1-1, with D perhaps TRBD1 (5 bases). V was clipped by 6 bases and J by 4 bases, with 12 bases between them. CDR3 length: 13 residues. CDR1 and CDR2 (germline): MDHEN, SYDVKM. CDR3 protein: CASRKRGGTEAFF. CDR3 DNA: TGTGCCAGCAGAAAGCGGGGGGGCACTGAAGCTTTCTTT.

The rearrangement links TRBV10-3 to TRBJ1-1, with a weak D call TRBD1 (5 bases). Germline CDR1 reads ENHRY; CDR2 reads SYGVKD. The CDR3 has 14 amino acids. Trimming pared 8 bases from V and 2 bases from J, leaving 15 bases between. CDR3 region: CAIAAGPTNTEAFF. For the CDR3, the DNA is TGTGCCATCGCCGCAGGGCCAACAAACACTGAAGCTTTCTTT.

This clone was observed a few times. The chain carries TRBV18 and TRBJ1-1; 8 bases are a match to TRBD1. Trimming at V came to 2 bases and at J to 8 bases, leaving 7 bases not matched to a gene. The length of the CDR3 is 14 residues. Germline-derived CDR1 and CDR2 are KGHSH and LQKENI. The CDR3, as DNA: TGTGCCAGCTCACCATTTTCGACAGGGGCAGAAGCTTTCTTT. Residues: CASSPFSTGAEAFF.

The chain's CDR3 is CASTHGTSGYNEQFF. For the CDR3, the DNA is TGTGCCAGCACCCACGGGACTAGCGGGTACAATGAGCAGTTCTTC. This chain uses TRBV9 with TRBJ2-1; TRBD2 agrees at 12 bases. In germline, CDR1 is SGDLS, CDR2 YYNGEE. The CDR3 has 15 amino acids. The V and J ends lost 6 bases and 4 bases, in that order; junction bases with no gene match: 5.

The chain's CDR3 is CASSLAAGLAVDTQYF. CDR3 nucleotide sequence: TGTGCCAGCAGCTTGGCCGCGGGACTAGCGGTTGATACGCAGTATTTT. This chain uses TRBV5-4 with TRBJ2-3, with 11 nucleotides matching TRBD2. V shed 0 bases and J 6 bases; nucleotides not matched to a gene: 6. The CDR3 covers 16 residues. Germline loops: CDR1 SGHNT, CDR2 YYREEE (reference sequence).

In the case of this clone: Within the sample, other DNA sequences also encode this same CDR3. This chain connects TRBV3-1 (or the pseudogene TRBV3-2) to TRBJ2-1; 7 bases agree with TRBD2. Germline V gives CDR1 LGHDT, CDR2 YNNKEL (reference sequence). Germline trimming cut 1 base from V and 6 bases from J; bases unmatched to any gene: 0. CDR3 length: 13 amino acids. The CDR3 loop reads CASSQAGGNEQFF. Here the CDR3 DNA reads TGTGCCAGCAGCCAAGCGGGAGGCAATGAGCAGTTCTTC.

The chain is built from TRBV16 and TRBJ1-1; a possible D gene is TRBD1 (5 bases). CDR3 length equals 16 residues. With 2 bases removed from V and 6 bases from J, the gap between germline ends came to 19 bases. Germline V gene lookup returns CDR1 KGHSY and CDR2 FQNENV. The CDR3 loop reads CASSQTRDSRGSEAFF. Here the CDR3 DNA reads TGTGCCAGCAGCCAAACGAGAGACTCTCGGGGGTCTGAAGCTTTCTTT. Together with reference TRBV16 and TRBJ1-1, the CDR3 gives the full variable domain: GEEVAQTPKHLVRGEGQKAKLYCAPIKGHSYVFWYQQVLKNEFKFLISFQNENVFDETGMPKERFSAKCLPNSPCSLEIQATKLEDSAVYFCASSQTRDSRGSEAFFGQGTRLTVV.

This rearrangement joins TRBV9 to TRBJ1-3; 9 bases match TRBD1. CDR3 length: 15 amino acids. From germline, CDR1 is SGDLS and CDR2 YYNGEE. The V and J ends lost 3 bases and 4 bases, in that order; junction bases with no gene match: 5. CDR3 nucleotides: TGTGCCAGCAGCGCCCTAGGACAGGGGGGAAACACCATATATTTT. Amino acid sequence: CASSALGQGGNTIYF.

This clone was seen a single time. The genes are TRBV4-3 and TRBJ2-1, with a tentative D call TRBD2 (6 bases). V lost 0 bases, J lost 1 base, and 13 bases lay in between. The CDR3 sequence is 17 residues long. Germline loops: CDR1 LGHNA, CDR2 YSLEER. CDR3 nucleotide sequence: TGCGCCAGCAGCCAAGACCCAACTAGCTGGTCCTACAATGAGCAGTTCTTC. This encodes CASSQDPTSWSYNEQFF.

This clone has a single count. The chain employs TRBV6-5 and TRBJ2-5, with 15 bases identical to TRBD2. The CDR3 length is 16 residues. Unmatched junction bases numbered 3, after V lost 2 bases and J lost 5 bases. The germline CDR1 and CDR2 sequences are MNHEY and SVGAGI. CDR3 DNA: TGTGCCAGCAGTTACGGACTAGCGGGAGGGCCGGAGACCCAGTACTTC. It codes for CASSYGLAGGPETQYF.

V is TRBV10-2 and J is TRBJ2-7, with unresolved D. Trimming took off 6 bases at V and 6 bases at J, with 15 bases between the two ends. This CDR3 is built from 13 residues. CDR1 WSHSY and CDR2 SAAADI come from the germline V gene. CDR3 sequence: CASRPTAVSEQYF. DNA for the CDR3: TGCGCCAGCAGACCCACGGCGGTGTCCGAGCAGTACTTC.

This clone appeared once. The gene calls are TRBV28 and TRBJ1-2; possible D gene TRBD1, 5 bases. Trimming stripped 6 bases from V and 0 bases from J, with 14 bases between. The CDR3 spans 15 residues. Looked up from germline, CDR1 is MDHEN and CDR2 is SYDVKM. The chain's CDR3 is CASSVVGAANYGYTF. The CDR3 nucleotides are TGTGCCAGCAGCGTGGTAGGGGCGGCTAACTATGGCTACACCTTC.

This chain joins TRBV27 and TRBJ1-2; D is possibly TRBD1 (6 bases). Between the trimmed V and J ends, which lost 6 bases and 5 bases, there was a span of 13 bases. The germline CDR1 and CDR2 sequences are MNHEY and SMNVEV (reference sequence). The CDR3 runs to 13 residues. The CDR3 bases are TGTGCCAGCAGGCCGACAGGCGGATATGGCTACACCTTC. Its protein is CASRPTGGYGYTF.

The rearrangement links TRBV28 to TRBJ1-5, with D perhaps TRBD1 (5 bases). Per the germline V gene, CDR1 is MDHEN and CDR2 is SYDVKM. This CDR3 spans 15 amino acids. V was trimmed by 2 bases and J by 7 bases, leaving 15 bases between them. Here the CDR3 DNA reads TGTGCCAGCAGTTTAAGGGCAGGGAACTACCAGCCCCAGCATTTT. Its translation is CASSLRAGNYQPQHF.

This chain connects TRBV7-9 to TRBJ2-5; TRBD2 agrees at 8 bases. The trim removed 4 bases at V and 1 base at J, leaving 8 bases unmatched. The CDR3 spans 16 residues. The germline V gene encodes CDR1 SEHNR and CDR2 FQNEAQ (reference sequence). In DNA, the CDR3 is TGTGCCAGCAGCTCGAGCGGGAGAAGGGTCCAAGAGACCCAGTACTTC. Residues: CASSSSGRRVQETQYF.

V is TRBV5-1 and J is TRBJ2-7; 7 nucleotides line up with TRBD1. Germline loops: CDR1 SGHRS, CDR2 YFSETQ. The CDR3 covers 15 residues. J was trimmed by 2 bases and V by 3 bases; bases with no gene match: 8. CDR3 sequence reads: CASSYSPTGTYEQYF. In DNA form, the CDR3 reads TGCGCCAGCAGCTATTCACCGACAGGGACCTACGAGCAGTACTTC.

The chain links TRBV11-2 to TRBJ2-2; 10 bases map to TRBD2. Germline lookup yields CDR1 SGHAT and CDR2 FQNNGV. The trim removed 3 bases at V and 6 bases at J, leaving 13 bases unmatched. This CDR3 is 18 amino acids long. The CDR3 loop is CASSFGSLRTSGSGELFF. DNA of the CDR3: TGTGCCAGCAGCTTTGGATCCCTAAGGACTAGCGGTTCCGGGGAGCTGTTTTTT.

The chain joins TRBV6-9 to TRBJ2-1, with 8 bases matching TRBD2. This CDR3 has 15 amino acids. Germline V gene data show CDR1 as MNHGY and CDR2 as SVAAGI. V lost 3 bases, J lost 2 bases, and 3 bases stayed unmatched. The CDR3 nucleotides are TGTGCCAGCAGTTACCGGGAGGGTACCTACAATGAGCAGTTCTTC. Translating it yields CASSYREGTYNEQFF.

This clone came up a few times. This chain uses TRBV4-1 with TRBJ2-2; 8 bases map to TRBD2. The CDR3 consists of 16 residues. The germline CDR1 and CDR2 sequences are MGHRA and YSYEKL. V dropped 1 base and J dropped 6; count of bases not matched to a gene: 7. The CDR3 protein is CASSQVSGGAAGELFF. The CDR3, as DNA: TGCGCCAGCAGCCAAGTGAGCGGGGGCGCGGCCGGGGAGCTGTTTTTT.